Presented here are 22 T cell receptor beta chains from one specimen sequenced in a study of T-cell memory formation after mild COVID-19. One entry per CDR3 protein results from TCRdb running MiXCR on the 5' RACE reads. The repertoire consists of 300,000 to 400,000 distinct CDR3 sequences, with under 30% occurring once and the leading ten covering about 13%. Sequencing was done on a sample of PBMCs or a T cell subset sorted from them (not recorded which). The source is an adult woman who had mild COVID-19 (a few samples of this study predate the infection). Cell type and time point are not known.

This clonotype has more than one count but fewer than ten. V gene TRBV5-4 combines with J gene TRBJ1-4; D call uncertain. Germline loops: CDR1 SGHNT, CDR2 YYREEE (reference sequence). The CDR3 runs to 13 residues. V lost 1 base and J 5 bases, leaving 6 bases between the germline ends. CDR3 sequence reads: CASSLPGNEKLFF. For the CDR3, the DNA is TGTGCCAGCAGCTTGCCCGGAAATGAAAAACTGTTTTTT. The variable domain in full, with the rest retrieved from reference TRBV5-4 and TRBJ1-4, is ETGVTQSPTHLIKTRGQQVTLRCSSQSGHNTVSWYQQALGQGPQFIFQYYREEENGRGNFPPRFSGLQFPNYSSELNVNALELDDSALYLCASSLPGNEKLFFGSGTQLSVL.

The chain combines TRBV12-3 or TRBV12-4 with TRBJ1-2; TRBD1 matches 8 bases. Germline trimming cut 6 bases from V and 4 bases from J; bases unmatched to any gene: 4. The CDR3 loop spans 13 amino acids. CDR3 region: CASRRQGRYGYTF. The CDR3 bases are TGTGCCAGCAGACGACAGGGGCGCTATGGCTACACCTTC.

This chain links TRBV5-4 with TRBJ1-2; 11 bases fit TRBD1. The CDR3 runs 14 residues. Per germline, CDR1 SGHNT and CDR2 YYREEE (reference sequence). After removal of 3 bases from V and 7 bases from J, the junction contained 5 bases not matched to a gene. CDR3 region: CASSYTGTGGGYTF. The CDR3 nucleotides are TGTGCCAGCAGCTATACCGGGACAGGGGGTGGCTACACCTTC.

The gene calls are TRBV6-1 and TRBJ2-1, with D tentatively TRBD1 (6 bases). CDR3 length: 13 amino acids. Trimming pared 5 bases from V and 12 bases from J, leaving 17 bases between. Per germline, CDR1 MNHNS and CDR2 SASEGT. The CDR3 reads CASSKENGTPQFF. The DNA of the CDR3 is TGTGCCAGCAGTAAAGAAAACGGGACACCGCAGTTCTTC.

The chain uses TRBV18 and TRBJ1-1, with TRBD1 identical over 7 bases. CDR3 length: 16 residues. J gave up 0 bases and V 3 bases, and 7 bases lay outside the gene matches. Germline V gene data show CDR1 as KGHSH and CDR2 as LQKENI. DNA for the CDR3: TGTGCCAGCTCACCCGCCCGACAGGGATTGAACACTGAAGCTTTCTTT. Amino acids: CASSPARQGLNTEAFF.

This clonotype was counted between two and nine times. The chain couples TRBV5-6 to TRBJ1-2, with 7 bases matching TRBD1. The CDR3 has 16 residues. Per germline, CDR1 SGHDT and CDR2 YYEEEE. Trimming at V came to 0 bases and at J to 2 bases, leaving 7 bases not matched to a gene. The CDR3 spells CASSLAWQGENYGYTF. Here the CDR3 DNA reads TGTGCCAGCAGCTTGGCCTGGCAGGGGGAAAACTATGGCTACACCTTC.

V gene TRBV5-1 combines with J gene TRBJ1-2; a weak D match, TRBD1 (6 bases). Trimming left V 4 bases short and J 0 bases short, with 13 bases between. The germline V gene encodes CDR1 SGHRS and CDR2 YFSETQ. CDR3 length equals 15 residues. The CDR3 here is CASSDTGSANYGYTF. The CDR3 DNA follows: TGCGCCAGCAGCGATACAGGGAGCGCTAACTATGGCTACACCTTC. The complete variable domain, with remaining parts taken from reference TRBV5-1 and TRBJ1-2, reads KAGVTQTPRYLIKTRGQQVTLSCSPISGHRSVSWYQQTPGQGLQFLFEYFSETQRNKGNFPGRFSGRQFSNSRSEMNVSTLELGDSALYLCASSDTGSANYGYTFGSGTRLTVV.

This clonotype was detected only once. DNA for the CDR3: TGCAGTGCTAGGCTCCGGGACAGGGGGTTCTTCTATAATTCACCCCTCCACTTT. This translates into CSARLRDRGFFYNSPLHF. V gene TRBV20-1 combines with J gene TRBJ1-6; TRBD1 matches at 11 bases. This CDR3 region has 18 residues. CDR1 DFQATT and CDR2 SNEGSKA come from the germline V gene (reference sequence). V was pared by 3 bases and J by 3 bases, with 10 bases of the junction left unmatched.

This clonotype appeared a few times. The chain recombines TRBV4-2 with TRBJ2-2; D possibly matches TRBD1 or TRBD2 (6 bases each). Germline CDR1 LGHNA, CDR2 YNFKEQ. The CDR3 totals 15 residues. Trimming took off 1 base at V and 6 bases at J, with 12 bases between the two ends. The CDR3 nucleotides are TGTGCCAGCAGCCAAGGACCGGGGGCAGCCGGGGAGCTGTTTTTT. Translation gives CASSQGPGAAGELFF.

In DNA form, the CDR3 reads TGTGCCAGCAGTTTAAGACCAGCGAACACTGAAGCTTTCTTT. Protein sequence: CASSLRPANTEAFF. J is TRBJ1-1 and V is TRBV12-3 or TRBV12-4; D call uncertain. The CDR3 consists of 14 residues. Trimming left V 2 bases short and J 1 base short, with 8 bases between.

This clonotype was seen a few times. The chain links TRBV6-2 or TRBV6-3 to TRBJ2-7; D is unclear. Germline loops: CDR1 MNHEY, CDR2 SVGEGT. This CDR3 region has 11 residues. V lost 7 bases and J 4 bases, leaving 8 bases between the germline ends. This CDR3 is CASTSYYEQYF. The CDR3 coding sequence is TGTGCCAGCACCTCCTATTACGAGCAGTACTTC.

This clonotype was recorded once. The V call is TRBV4-1, the J call TRBJ2-3; 8 bases fit TRBD2. The CDR3 consists of 19 residues. The V and J ends lost 4 bases and 0 bases, in that order; junction bases with no gene match: 15. From germline, CDR1 is MGHRA and CDR2 YSYEKL. CDR3 in amino acids: CASSRNLVGGGPSTDTQYF. The CDR3 coding sequence is TGCGCCAGCAGCCGGAACTTAGTCGGCGGGGGGCCAAGCACAGATACGCAGTATTTT.

This clonotype was counted many times. CDR3 sequence reads: CASSLTGGGYTF. CDR3 DNA: TGCGCCAGCAGCTTGACTGGGGGCGGCTACACCTTC. This chain joins TRBV5-1 and TRBJ1-2, with D possibly matching TRBD1 (6 bases). The V and J ends lost 1 base and 8 bases respectively, with 9 bases between them. The germline gives CDR1 SGHRS, CDR2 YFSETQ. The CDR3 extends over 12 amino acids.

V usage is TRBV2 and J usage is TRBJ1-1; 8 positions match TRBD1. The V segment lost 6 bases and the J segment 5 bases; nucleotides outside the gene matches: 8. The CDR3 length is 14 residues. CDR1 SNHLY and CDR2 FYNNEI come from the germline V gene. The chain's CDR3 is CASSVTGGETEAFF. Here the CDR3 DNA reads TGTGCCAGCAGCGTTACAGGGGGGGAAACTGAAGCTTTCTTT.

In DNA, the CDR3 is TGCAGTGCTAGTAACCCCTCGGGAGGTAATACGCAGTATTTT. Amino acid sequence: CSASNPSGGNTQYF. The chain employs TRBV20-1 and TRBJ2-3, with 7 bases matching TRBD2. With V trimmed by 3 bases and J by 7 bases, 10 bases remained unmatched. In germline, CDR1 is DFQATT, CDR2 SNEGSKA (reference sequence). The CDR3 length is 14 residues.

The chain joins TRBV7-6 to TRBJ2-7, with TRBD1 matching over 7 bases. V was clipped by 5 bases and J by 4 bases; unmatched bases: 14. This CDR3 has 16 residues. CDR1 and CDR2 (germline): SGHVS, FNYEAQ. The DNA of the CDR3 is TGTGCCAGCAGCCCGTACGCCGGGACAGCCGATTACGAGCAGTACTTC. Protein sequence: CASSPYAGTADYEQYF.

V gene TRBV10-3 combines with J gene TRBJ2-2, with TRBD1 matching 9 bases. The CDR3 is 16 amino acids. V shed 3 bases and J 1 base; nucleotides not matched to a gene: 3. Germline V gene sequence: CDR1 ENHRY, CDR2 SYGVKD. The CDR3 loop reads CAISDGTGKNTGELFF. The CDR3 DNA follows: TGTGCCATCAGTGACGGGACAGGGAAGAACACCGGGGAGCTGTTTTTT.

This clonotype came up a few times. V usage is TRBV11-2 and J usage is TRBJ2-2; TRBD2 might be the D (6 bases). This CDR3 is 19 amino acids long. Germline V lookup: CDR1 SGHAT, CDR2 FQNNGV. V dropped 1 base and J dropped 2 bases, with 20 bases sitting between them. CDR3 region: CASSLVSYRGRANTGELFF. As DNA, the CDR3 is TGTGCCAGCAGCTTAGTATCGTATCGGGGGAGAGCAAACACCGGGGAGCTGTTTTTT.

The chain combines TRBV5-4 with TRBJ2-3, with D unclear. Germline CDR1 SGHNT, CDR2 YYREEE (reference sequence). With 7 bases removed from V and 6 bases from J, the gap between germline ends came to 12 bases. The length of the CDR3 is 12 residues. CDR3 residues: CASGRASDTQYF. CDR3 DNA: TGTGCCAGCGGCCGGGCCTCTGATACGCAGTATTTT. The full variable domain, rest sourced from reference TRBV5-4 and TRBJ2-3, is ETGVTQSPTHLIKTRGQQVTLRCSSQSGHNTVSWYQQALGQGPQFIFQYYREEENGRGNFPPRFSGLQFPNYSSELNVNALELDDSALYLCASGRASDTQYFGPGTRLTVL.

V usage is TRBV2 and J usage is TRBJ2-2; D is perhaps TRBD1 or TRBD2 (5 bases each). The germline V gene encodes CDR1 SNHLY and CDR2 FYNNEI. The CDR3 has 15 residues. Trimming removed 6 bases from V and 0 bases from J, with 11 bases in between. CDR3 sequence reads: CASRGTDANTGELFF. CDR3 bases: TGTGCCAGCAGGGGGACGGACGCGAACACCGGGGAGCTGTTTTTT.

The rearrangement joins TRBV6-1 to TRBJ2-3, with 13 bases that match TRBD2. Unmatched junction bases numbered 4, after V lost 6 bases and J lost 1 base. Germline-derived CDR1 and CDR2 are MNHNS and SASEGT. This CDR3 has 16 residues. In DNA form, the CDR3 reads TGTGCCAGCAGCTTGGGACTAGCGGGGCGCACAGATACGCAGTATTTT. Its protein product is CASSLGLAGRTDTQYF.

This sequence joins TRBV20-1 and TRBJ2-1; D is uncertain. Germline CDR1 DFQATT, CDR2 SNEGSKA (reference sequence). The CDR3 consists of 13 residues. Trimming removed 4 bases from V and 4 bases from J, with 11 bases in between. DNA of the CDR3: TGCAGTGCTATCCGGCCAGCATACAATGAGCAGTTCTTC. Its protein product is CSAIRPAYNEQFF.